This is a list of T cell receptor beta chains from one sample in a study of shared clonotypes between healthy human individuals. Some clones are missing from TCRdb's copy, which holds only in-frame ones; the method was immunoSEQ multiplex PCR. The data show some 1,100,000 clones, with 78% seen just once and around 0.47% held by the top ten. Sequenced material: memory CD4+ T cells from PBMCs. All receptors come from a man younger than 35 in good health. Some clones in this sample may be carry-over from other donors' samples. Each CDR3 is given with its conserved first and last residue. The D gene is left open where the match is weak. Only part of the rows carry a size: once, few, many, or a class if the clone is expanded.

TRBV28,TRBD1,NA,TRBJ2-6,CAANRGSGANVLTF,TGTGCCGCGAACAGGGGCTCTGGGGCCAACGTCCTGACTTTC
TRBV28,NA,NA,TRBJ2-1,CASRRALGYEQFF,TGTGCCAGCAGGAGAGCCTTAGGTTATGAGCAGTTCTTC
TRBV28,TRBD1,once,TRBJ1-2,CASSSIFQGGYGYTF,TGTGCCAGCAGTTCTATTTTCCAGGGGGGCTATGGCTACACCTTC
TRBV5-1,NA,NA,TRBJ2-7,CASSLGWDTEQYF,TGCGCCAGCAGCTTGGGTTGGGACACCGAGCAGTACTTC
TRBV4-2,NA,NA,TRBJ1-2,CASSQAMGRIRGNYGYTF,TGTGCCAGCAGCCAAGCAATGGGACGGATCCGAGGTAACTATGGCTACACCTTC
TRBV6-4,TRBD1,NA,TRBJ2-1,CASSDRNRTGVYNEQFF,TGTGCCAGCAGTGACCGAAACAGGACAGGGGTATACAATGAGCAGTTCTTC
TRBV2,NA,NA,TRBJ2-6,CASSEFGQNSGANVLTF,TGTGCCAGCAGTGAATTCGGACAGAACTCTGGGGCCAACGTCCTGACTTTC
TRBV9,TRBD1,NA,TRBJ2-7,CASSLGQDTSYEQYF,TGTGCCAGCAGCCTTGGACAGGACACGTCCTACGAGCAGTACTTC
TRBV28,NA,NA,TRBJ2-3,CASSHQGTDTQYF,TGTGCCAGCAGCCATCAGGGGACAGATACGCAGTATTTT
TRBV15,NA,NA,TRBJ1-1,CATRRRSTEAFF,TGTGCCACCAGGAGAAGGAGCACTGAAGCTTTCTTT
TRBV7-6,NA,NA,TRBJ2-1,CASSLGLGSAIDNEQFF,TGTGCCAGCAGCTTAGGGTTGGGATCAGCCATTGACAATGAGCAGTTCTTC